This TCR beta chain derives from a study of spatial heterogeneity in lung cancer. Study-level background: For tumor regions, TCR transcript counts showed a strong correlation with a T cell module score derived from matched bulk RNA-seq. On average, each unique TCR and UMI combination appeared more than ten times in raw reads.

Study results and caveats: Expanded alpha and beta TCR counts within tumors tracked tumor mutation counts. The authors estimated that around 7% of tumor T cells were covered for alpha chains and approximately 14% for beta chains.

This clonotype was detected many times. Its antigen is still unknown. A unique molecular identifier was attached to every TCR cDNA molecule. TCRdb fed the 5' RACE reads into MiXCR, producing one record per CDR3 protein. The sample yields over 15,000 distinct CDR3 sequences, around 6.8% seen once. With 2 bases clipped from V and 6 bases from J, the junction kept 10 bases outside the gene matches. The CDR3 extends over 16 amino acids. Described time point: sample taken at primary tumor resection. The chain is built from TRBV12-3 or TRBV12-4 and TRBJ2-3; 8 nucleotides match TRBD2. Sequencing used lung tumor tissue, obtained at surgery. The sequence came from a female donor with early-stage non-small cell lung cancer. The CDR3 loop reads CASSLSMGGGFDTQYF. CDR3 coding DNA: TGTGCCAGCAGTTTATCGATGGGCGGGGGGTTCGATACGCAGTATTTT.